One and the same sample provided the 3 T cell receptor beta chains below, sequenced in a study of technical replicates of blood from several donors. Assay used: immunoSEQ multiplex PCR; TCRdb lists only in-frame clones, some missing. The data hold about 12,000 clones, with 90% to 95% observed a single time. The sample comprised PBMCs. These receptors were taken from a human donor in good health.

This CDR3 is CAWSGPTLLAKNIQYF. Here the CDR3 DNA reads TGTGCCTGGAGTGGTCCTACGCTCTTGGCCAAAAACATTCAGTACTTC. The chain has TRBV30 and TRBJ2-4; no clear D gene. Germline CDR1 reads GTSNPN; CDR2 reads SVGIG (reference sequence). The CDR3 length is 16 residues. The germline V and J ends were trimmed by 1 base and 1 base, with 14 bases remaining between them.

The chain joins TRBV18 to TRBJ1-1, with D tentatively TRBD1 (5 bases). V was pared by 2 bases and J by 6 bases, with 7 bases between. This CDR3 comprises 12 residues. Germline values: CDR1 KGHSH, CDR2 LQKENI. In DNA form, the CDR3 reads TGTGCCAGCTCACCAGGGGCCTCTGAAGCTTTCTTT. As protein: CASSPGASEAFF. Combining the CDR3 with reference TRBV18 and TRBJ1-1 gives the whole variable domain NAGVMQNPRHLVRRRGQEARLRCSPMKGHSHVYWYRQLPEEGLKFMVYLQKENIIDESGMPKERFSAEFPKEGPSILRIQQVVRGDSAAYFCASSPGASEAFFGQGTRLTVV.

In this sample, this clone turned up a few times. The genes are TRBV28 and TRBJ1-2; 9 nucleotides line up with TRBD1. Germline V gene lookup returns CDR1 MDHEN and CDR2 SYDVKM. The CDR3 totals 15 residues. After removal of 7 bases from V and 1 base from J, the junction contained 7 bases not matched to a gene. In DNA, the CDR3 is TGTGCCAGCACCGCGACAGGGGGATATAACTATGGCTACACCTTC. Amino acids: CASTATGGYNYGYTF.